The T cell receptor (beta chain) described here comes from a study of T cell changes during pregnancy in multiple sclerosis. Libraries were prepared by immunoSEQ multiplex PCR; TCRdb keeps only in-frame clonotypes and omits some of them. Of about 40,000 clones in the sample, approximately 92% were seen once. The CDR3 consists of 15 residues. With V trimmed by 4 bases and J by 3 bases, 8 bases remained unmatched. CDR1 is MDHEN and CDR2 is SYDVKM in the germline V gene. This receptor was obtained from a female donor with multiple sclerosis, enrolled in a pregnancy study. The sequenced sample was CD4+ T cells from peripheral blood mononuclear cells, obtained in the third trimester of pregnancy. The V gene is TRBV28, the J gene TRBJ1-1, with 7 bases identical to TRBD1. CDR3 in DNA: TGTGCCAGCAGTTCCCGGGACAGACCCTACACTGAAGCTTTCTTT. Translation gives CASSSRDRPYTEAFF.